A selection of T cell receptor beta chains follows, all from one sample in a study of OX40 agonist ivuxolimab in advanced cancers. TCRdb's copy holds only in-frame clones and misses some; the assay was immunoSEQ multiplex PCR. Of roughly 53,000 clones listed, 70% to 85% are singletons. Sequencing used CD4+ or CD8+ T cells sorted from blood, obtained in a trial of the OX40 agonist ivuxolimab. These TCRs come from an adult with an advanced solid tumor such as melanoma, head and neck, liver or kidney cancer. Each CDR3 is given with its conserved first and last residue. The order of the fields is J gene, V gene, D gene, clone size, CDR3 DNA, CDR3 protein. A D gene is named only where the DNA matches it firmly. Where a row states a size, it is once, few, many or the class of an expanded clone; other rows omit it.

j_gene: TRBJ2-3
v_gene: TRBV9
d_gene: NA
abundance: NA
CDR3nt: TGTGCCAGCAGCGTAGCTATGCGGGCCACAGATACGCAGTATTTT
CDR3aa: CASSVAMRATDTQYF

j_gene: TRBJ2-1
v_gene: TRBV10-3
d_gene: NA
abundance: once
CDR3nt: TGTGCCACCAAGGGGGTTGGCGGGAGCCTCGATGAGCAGTTCTTC
CDR3aa: CATKGVGGSLDEQFF

j_gene: TRBJ2-1
v_gene: TRBV5-1
d_gene: NA
abundance: NA
CDR3nt: TGCGCCAGCAGCTTGCGGCGATGGGCCCCGGTCTACAATGAGCAGTTCTTC
CDR3aa: CASSLRRWAPVYNEQFF

j_gene: TRBJ1-1
v_gene: TRBV7-2
d_gene: NA
abundance: few
CDR3nt: TGTGCCAGCAGCTTCGAGGGGACGCCCAACACTGAAGCTTTCTTT
CDR3aa: CASSFEGTPNTEAFF

j_gene: TRBJ1-4
v_gene: TRBV29-1
d_gene: NA
abundance: NA
CDR3nt: TGCAGCGTCGGTCGGGGGGGGGATAATGAAAAACTGTTTTTT
CDR3aa: CSVGRGGDNEKLFF

j_gene: TRBJ1-3
v_gene: TRBV7-9
d_gene: TRBD1
abundance: NA
CDR3nt: TGTGCCAGCAGCCCCTCGGGACAGGGGGAATCTAACACCATATATTTT
CDR3aa: CASSPSGQGESNTIYF

j_gene: TRBJ2-1
v_gene: TRBV18
d_gene: NA
abundance: NA
CDR3nt: TGTGCCAGCTCACTAACAGGTGGCGATGAGCAGTTCTTC
CDR3aa: CASSLTGGDEQFF

j_gene: TRBJ1-1
v_gene: TRBV14
d_gene: NA
abundance: NA
CDR3nt: TGTGCCAGCAGCCCATGGGACAAGATGAACACTGAAGCTTTCTTT
CDR3aa: CASSPWDKMNTEAFF

j_gene: TRBJ1-5
v_gene: TRBV6-5
d_gene: NA
abundance: few
CDR3nt: TGTGCCAGCAGTGAATTTAGCAATCAGCCCCAGCATTTT
CDR3aa: CASSEFSNQPQHF

j_gene: TRBJ1-1
v_gene: TRBV5-6
d_gene: NA
abundance: NA
CDR3nt: TGTGCCAGCAGCCTGCGAGGGGATCTCACTGAAGCTTTCTTT
CDR3aa: CASSLRGDLTEAFF

j_gene: TRBJ2-1
v_gene: TRBV6-5
d_gene: TRBD2
abundance: NA
CDR3nt: TGTGCCAGCAGTTACCAGCGGGAGGGTCTAGAGTTCTTC
CDR3aa: CASSYQREGLEFF

j_gene: TRBJ1-2
v_gene: TRBV4-1
d_gene: TRBD1
abundance: NA
CDR3nt: TGCGCCAGCAGCCAAGATTTAGACAGGGTGATTAACTATGGCTACACCTTC
CDR3aa: CASSQDLDRVINYGYTF

j_gene: TRBJ2-7
v_gene: TRBV5-5
d_gene: NA
abundance: NA
CDR3nt: TGTGCCAGCAGCTTGGGTCAGGGCCCCTACGAGCAGTACTTC
CDR3aa: CASSLGQGPYEQYF

j_gene: TRBJ2-3
v_gene: TRBV19
d_gene: TRBD2
abundance: NA
CDR3nt: TGTGCCAGTAGTAGAACTAGCGGGAGGACCGCAGTCATCAATACGCAGTATTTT
CDR3aa: CASSRTSGRTAVINTQYF

j_gene: TRBJ1-1
v_gene: TRBV7-9
d_gene: NA
abundance: NA
CDR3nt: TGTGCCAGCAGCTTTACAGGTGCGGGGGACACTGAAGCTTTCTTT
CDR3aa: CASSFTGAGDTEAFF

j_gene: TRBJ2-5
v_gene: TRBV5-1
d_gene: NA
abundance: NA
CDR3nt: TGCGCCAGCAGCTTGAACAGCGGGACACAAGAGACCCAGTACTTC
CDR3aa: CASSLNSGTQETQYF

j_gene: TRBJ2-6
v_gene: TRBV6-1
d_gene: NA
abundance: NA
CDR3nt: TGTGCCAGCAGTGAAGTGGGGCAGGGGCTAGCGGGGGCCAACGTCCTGACTTTC
CDR3aa: CASSEVGQGLAGANVLTF

j_gene: TRBJ1-4
v_gene: TRBV29-1
d_gene: NA
abundance: NA
CDR3nt: TGCAGCGTTGCAGCGGGGGGACTTGGAGAAAAACTGTTTTTT
CDR3aa: CSVAAGGLGEKLFF

j_gene: TRBJ2-2
v_gene: TRBV2
d_gene: TRBD2
abundance: few
CDR3nt: TGTGCCAGCAGTGAACGGAGCGCGGGGGGGAGCGGGGAGCTGTTTTTT
CDR3aa: CASSERSAGGSGELFF

j_gene: TRBJ1-2
v_gene: TRBV6-4
d_gene: NA
abundance: NA
CDR3nt: TGTGCCAGCAGTGACTCATACTGGGGGGCAAGTGGCTACACCTTC
CDR3aa: CASSDSYWGASGYTF

j_gene: TRBJ2-7
v_gene: TRBV6-5
d_gene: NA
abundance: NA
CDR3nt: TGTGCCGCCCTTGCGACGGATGGCGAGCAGTACTTC
CDR3aa: CAALATDGEQYF

j_gene: TRBJ2-5
v_gene: TRBV7-7
d_gene: NA
abundance: NA
CDR3nt: TGTGCCAGCAGCTTAGAGGATAGAGAGACCCAGTACTTC
CDR3aa: CASSLEDRETQYF

j_gene: TRBJ2-3
v_gene: TRBV5-1
d_gene: TRBD2
abundance: NA
CDR3nt: TGCGCCAGCAGCCCCCTGCGTTGGACTAGCGGGGGGGGGAGCACAGATACGCAGTATTTT
CDR3aa: CASSPLRWTSGGGSTDTQYF

j_gene: TRBJ1-5
v_gene: TRBV27
d_gene: NA
abundance: NA
CDR3nt: TGTGCCAGCAGTTTTCAGAGAGGTGGGCAGCCCCAGCATTTT
CDR3aa: CASSFQRGGQPQHF

j_gene: TRBJ2-1
v_gene: TRBV5-4
d_gene: TRBD2
abundance: NA
CDR3nt: TGTGCCAGCAGCTTGGTTGTCGGGGGGAGCTCCTACAATGAGCAGTTCTTC
CDR3aa: CASSLVVGGSSYNEQFF

j_gene: TRBJ1-2
v_gene: TRBV28
d_gene: TRBD1
abundance: once
CDR3nt: TGTGCCAGCAGTCGCAACCGACAGGGGGCTGGGTTTGGCTACACCTTC
CDR3aa: CASSRNRQGAGFGYTF

j_gene: TRBJ2-5
v_gene: TRBV15
d_gene: NA
abundance: NA
CDR3nt: TGTGCCACCAGCAGAGCGATGGTTGAGACCCAGTACTTC
CDR3aa: CATSRAMVETQYF

j_gene: TRBJ1-6
v_gene: TRBV11-1
d_gene: NA
abundance: NA
CDR3nt: TGTGCCAGCAGCTTCGGGGATTCACCCCTCCACTTT
CDR3aa: CASSFGDSPLHF

j_gene: TRBJ2-7
v_gene: TRBV7-8
d_gene: NA
abundance: NA
CDR3nt: TGTGCCAGCAGCTTAGCGGAGTTGGCCTACGAGCAGTACTTC
CDR3aa: CASSLAELAYEQYF

j_gene: TRBJ1-2
v_gene: TRBV6-1
d_gene: NA
abundance: NA
CDR3nt: TGTGCCAGCAGTGCGGGAGAATTGGCTAACTATGGCTACACCTTC
CDR3aa: CASSAGELANYGYTF

j_gene: TRBJ1-4
v_gene: TRBV4-1
d_gene: TRBD1
abundance: few
CDR3nt: TGCGCCAGCAGCCAAGATGGCGACAGGGGTGAAAAACTGTTTTTT
CDR3aa: CASSQDGDRGEKLFF

j_gene: TRBJ2-7
v_gene: TRBV7-8
d_gene: NA
abundance: NA
CDR3nt: TGTGCCAGCAGCTTAGCGGGGGGGGCTGACTCCTACGAGCAGTACTTC
CDR3aa: CASSLAGGADSYEQYF